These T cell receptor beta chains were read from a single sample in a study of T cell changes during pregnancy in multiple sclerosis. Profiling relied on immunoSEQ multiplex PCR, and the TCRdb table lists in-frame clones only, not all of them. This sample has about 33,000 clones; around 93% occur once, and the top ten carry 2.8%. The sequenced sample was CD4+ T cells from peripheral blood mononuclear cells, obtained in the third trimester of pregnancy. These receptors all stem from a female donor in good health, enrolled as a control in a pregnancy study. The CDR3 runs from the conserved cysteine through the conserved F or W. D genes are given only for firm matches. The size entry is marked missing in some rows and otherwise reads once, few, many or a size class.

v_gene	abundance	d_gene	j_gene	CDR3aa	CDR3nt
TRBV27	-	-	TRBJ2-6	CASSPQTRHSRTGANVLTF	TGTGCCAGCAGTCCGCAAACAAGACATTCCAGGACTGGGGCCAACGTCCTGACTTTC
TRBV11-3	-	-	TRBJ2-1	CASSLDNAYNEQFF	TGTGCCAGCAGCTTAGATAATGCCTACAATGAGCAGTTCTTC
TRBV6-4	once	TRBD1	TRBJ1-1	CASSESTGTGNTEAFF	TGTGCCAGCAGTGAAAGTACCGGGACAGGGAACACTGAAGCTTTCTTT
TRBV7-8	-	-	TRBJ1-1	CASSLGQGVEAFF	TGTGCCAGCAGCTTAGGGCAGGGCGTGGAAGCTTTCTTT
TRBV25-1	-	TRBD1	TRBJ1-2	CASSDPRQGALEGYTF	TGTGCCAGCAGTGACCCTAGACAGGGGGCCTTGGAAGGCTACACCTTC
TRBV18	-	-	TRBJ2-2	CASSPQTRRLFF	TGTGCCAGCTCACCTCAGACTAGAAGACTGTTTTTT
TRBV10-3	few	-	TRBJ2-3	CATGLERSTDTQYF	TGTGCCACCGGGTTGGAGCGGAGCACAGATACGCAGTATTTT
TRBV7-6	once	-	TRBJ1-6	CASSMVEGTSSYNSPLHF	TGTGCCAGCAGTATGGTAGAGGGAACAAGCTCCTATAATTCACCCCTCCACTTT
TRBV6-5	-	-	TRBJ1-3	CASSYDSLSGNTIYF	TGTGCCAGCAGTTACGACAGCCTCTCTGGAAACACCATATATTTT
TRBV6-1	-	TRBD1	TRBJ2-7	CASSEQTGGDYEQYF	TGTGCCAGCAGTGAACAAACAGGGGGCGACTACGAGCAGTACTTC
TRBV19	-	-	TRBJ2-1	CASSIGRYYNEQFF	TGTGCCAGTAGTATCGGTCGGTACTACAATGAGCAGTTCTTC
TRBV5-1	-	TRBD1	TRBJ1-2	CASSSGTAKDGYTF	TGCGCCAGCAGCTCGGGGACAGCCAAGGATGGCTACACCTTC
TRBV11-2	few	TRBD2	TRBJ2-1	CASSLDRLGGGFYNEQFF	TGTGCCAGCAGCTTAGATCGGTTAGGCGGGGGGTTCTACAATGAGCAGTTCTTC
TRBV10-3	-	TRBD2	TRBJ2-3	CAISPTSVSSTDTQYF	TGTGCCATCAGTCCGACTAGCGTATCTAGCACAGATACGCAGTATTTT
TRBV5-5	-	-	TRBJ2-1	CASSLDPSSSYNEQFF	TGTGCCAGCAGCTTGGATCCGTCTTCCTCCTACAATGAGCAGTTCTTC
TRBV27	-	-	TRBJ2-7	CASSSWGPYEQYF	TGTGCCAGCAGCTCCTGGGGGCCCTACGAGCAGTACTTC
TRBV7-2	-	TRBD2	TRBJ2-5	CASSSGLAAQETQYF	TGTGCCAGCAGCTCGGGACTAGCGGCCCAAGAGACCCAGTACTTC
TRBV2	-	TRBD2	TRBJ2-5	CASRHSGGAETQYF	TGTGCCAGCAGACATAGCGGGGGGGCGGAGACCCAGTACTTC
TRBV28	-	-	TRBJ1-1	CASSLSREDVAFF	TGTGCCAGCAGTTTATCCAGGGAAGATGTAGCTTTCTTT
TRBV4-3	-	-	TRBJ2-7	CASSQVRQSSYEQYF	TGCGCCAGCAGCCAAGTAAGACAGAGCTCCTACGAGCAGTACTTC
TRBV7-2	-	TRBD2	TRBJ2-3	CASSLGLAARADTQYF	TGTGCCAGCAGCTTAGGACTAGCGGCCCGAGCAGATACGCAGTATTTT
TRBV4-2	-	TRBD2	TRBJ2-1	CASSQVSREGVGHEQFF	TGTGCCAGCAGCCAAGTCTCGCGGGAGGGTGTTGGCCATGAGCAGTTCTTC
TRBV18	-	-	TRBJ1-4	CASSDSHREKLFF	TGTGCCAGCTCCGACAGTCACCGGGAAAAACTGTTTTTT